These T cell receptor beta chains were read from a single sample in a study of cytomegalovirus exposure and HLA in healthy donors. Data came from immunoSEQ multiplex PCR; TCRdb stores just in-frame clones and leaves some out. The sample has 250,000 to 400,000 clones; roughly 86% are singletons. The sample taken for sequencing was PBMCs. The receptors were gathered from a man younger than 45 in good health and CMV-seronegative. CDR3s include the opening cysteine and the closing phenylalanine or tryptophan. The order of the fields is J gene, V gene, clone size, D gene, CDR3 DNA, CDR3 protein. D genes are given only for firm matches. Size is omitted from some rows. Given values are once, few, many or a class for expanded clones.

TRBJ1-6,TRBV19,.,TRBD1,TGTGCCAGTAGCTCCCGGACAGGGAGTCCCCTCCACTTT,CASSSRTGSPLHF
TRBJ1-2,TRBV5-1,.,TRBD1,TGCGCCAGCAGCTTGGAACAAGGGACAGCCTTCTATGGCTACACCTTC,CASSLEQGTAFYGYTF
TRBJ2-4,TRBV5-6,.,TRBD1,TGTGCCAGCAGCCGGGACAGCGTAGCCAAAAACATTCAGTACTTC,CASSRDSVAKNIQYF
TRBJ1-5,TRBV19,.,TRBD1,TGTGCCAGTAGTAACAGGGGTCTGAATCCCAATCAGCCCCAGCATTTT,CASSNRGLNPNQPQHF
TRBJ2-5,TRBV6-5,.,.,TGTGCCAGCAGTTCTTTCGGGGGCCAAGAGACCCAGTACTTC,CASSSFGGQETQYF
TRBJ1-1,TRBV6-5,.,.,TGTGCCAGCACTCCCCCCCGTCCGTTAGCTTTCTTT,CASTPPRPLAFF
TRBJ1-1,TRBV6-5,.,TRBD1,TGTGCCAGCAGTACGGGACAGGGGGTCACTGAAGCTTTCTTT,CASSTGQGVTEAFF
TRBJ1-2,TRBV5-6,few,.,TGTGCCAGCAGCTTGAATTTAGGCTACACCTTC,CASSLNLGYTF
TRBJ2-7,TRBV4-1,.,TRBD2,TGCGCCAGCAGCCCCGGACTAGCTTCCTCCTACGAGCAGTACTTC,CASSPGLASSYEQYF
TRBJ2-7,TRBV5-1,.,.,TGCGCCAGCAGCTTGGACGGCTACGAGCAGTACTTC,CASSLDGYEQYF
TRBJ1-2,TRBV27,few,.,TGTGCCAGCAGTTCTGGGGGGGGTAATGGCTACACCTTC,CASSSGGGNGYTF
TRBJ2-6,TRBV4-3,.,.,TGCGCCAGCAGCCAAGATATGAGCTCTGGGGCCAACGTCCTGACTTTC,CASSQDMSSGANVLTF
TRBJ1-2,TRBV18,.,.,TGTGCCAGCTCACCACTTTTGCAGGGGGGCTACACCTTC,CASSPLLQGGYTF
TRBJ2-5,TRBV7-8,.,TRBD1,TGTGCCAGCAGCTTTGGGGGACAGGCCCAAGAGACCCAGTACTTC,CASSFGGQAQETQYF
TRBJ2-7,TRBV6-6,once,.,TGTGCCAGCAGTTACCCCGACAGCTACGAGCAGTACTTC,CASSYPDSYEQYF
TRBJ1-1,TRBV27,.,TRBD1,TGTGCCAGCACCGGGACAGGGTTCATGAACACTGAAGCTTTCTTT,CASTGTGFMNTEAFF
TRBJ1-2,TRBV6-5,.,TRBD1,TGTGCCAGCAGTTACTTGGCAGGGGGAACGGGCTACACCTTC,CASSYLAGGTGYTF
TRBJ2-7,TRBV4-2,.,.,TGTGCCAGCAGCCAAGTCCAGGGCGTAGGGTACGAGCAGTACTTC,CASSQVQGVGYEQYF
TRBJ1-1,TRBV30,.,.,TGTGCCTGGAGGAACGAGGTCCTCAACACTGAAGCTTTCTTT,CAWRNEVLNTEAFF
TRBJ1-2,TRBV15,.,.,TGTGCCACCAGCAGAGACCAGGGAGGTAGCTATGGCTACACCTTC,CATSRDQGGSYGYTF
TRBJ2-3,TRBV7-9,.,.,TGTGCCAGCAGCACCAGATACGGCACAGATACGCAGTATTTT,CASSTRYGTDTQYF
TRBJ2-1,TRBV2,.,.,TGTGCCAGCAGTTTTGTAAAGGGGATCGGTGAGCAGTTCTTC,CASSFVKGIGEQFF
TRBJ1-4,TRBV7-6,.,TRBD1,TGTGCCAGCAGCTTAGCGCTTAGTAGGACAGGGAATGAAAAACTGTTTTTT,CASSLALSRTGNEKLFF
TRBJ2-3,TRBV4-3,.,TRBD2,TGCGCCAGCAGCCAAGATGGACTAGTTCAGGATACGCAGTATTTT,CASSQDGLVQDTQYF